The 14 T cell receptor beta chains below were found in one sample sequenced in a study of T cells after yellow fever vaccination. TCRdb reprocessed the 5' RACE reads with MiXCR, giving one entry per CDR3 protein. The sample records about 260,000 distinct CDR3 sequences, 5.2% being singletons. Sequenced here: CD4+ T cells sorted from PBMCs, sampled on the day of the yellow fever booster vaccination. Every receptor here comes from a man aged 18 to 29 who received the YFV17D yellow fever vaccine.

This clonotype has only a few counts. V usage is TRBV6-1 and J usage is TRBJ1-4; D remains ambiguous. Germline lookup yields CDR1 MNHNS and CDR2 SASEGT. The CDR3 length is 12 residues. With 7 bases removed from V and 7 bases from J, the gap between germline ends came to 10 bases. In nucleotides, the CDR3 is TGTGCCAGCAACGGGGATGGTGAAAAACTGTTTTTT. This codes for CASNGDGEKLFF.

This clonotype came up many times. The chain couples TRBV6-1 to TRBJ2-3; 7 nucleotides line up with TRBD1. This CDR3 region has 16 residues. After removal of 5 bases from V and 0 bases from J, the junction contained 8 bases not matched to a gene. CDR1 MNHNS and CDR2 SASEGT come from the germline V gene. CDR3 nucleotide sequence: TGTGCCAGCAGTTACAGGGGCCAGCCTAGCACAGATACGCAGTATTTT. Translating it yields CASSYRGQPSTDTQYF.

The CDR3 DNA reads as TGTGCCAGCAGCTTGGAGGGCAGGGGGCGCGGTAATTCACCCCTCCACTTT. Its translation is CASSLEGRGRGNSPLHF. This chain connects TRBV5-5 to TRBJ1-6, with TRBD1 matching over 8 bases. There are 17 residues in the CDR3. V lost 0 bases to trimming and J lost 6 bases; unmatched junction nucleotides: 8. Germline V gene sequence: CDR1 SGHKS, CDR2 YYEKEE (reference sequence). Full variable domain (missing parts from reference TRBV5-5 and TRBJ1-6): DAGVTQSPTHLIKTRGQQVTLRCSPISGHKSVSWYQQVLGQGPQFIFQYYEKEERGRGNFPDRFSARQFPNYSSELNVNALLLGDSALYLCASSLEGRGRGNSPLHFGNGTRLTVT.

The V gene is TRBV4-3, the J gene TRBJ2-1; no reliable D call. V lost 4 bases to trimming and J lost 8 bases, with 15 bases between them. In germline, CDR1 is LGHNA, CDR2 YSLEER. The CDR3 sequence is 14 residues long. As DNA, the CDR3 is TGCGCCAGCAGCCGGCAGGACCCCACCCATGAGCAGTTCTTC. Translation gives CASSRQDPTHEQFF.

This clonotype was detected a few times. V is TRBV12-3 or TRBV12-4 and J is TRBJ2-3; D ambiguous. This CDR3 has 12 residues. The V end was cut by 7 bases, the J end by 3 bases, with 8 bases between. CDR3 sequence (DNA): TGTGCCAGCACCTTGAGGACAGATACGCAGTATTTT. Encoded protein: CASTLRTDTQYF.

The chain has TRBV6-4 and TRBJ2-1, with TRBD1 matching over 7 bases. Looked up from germline, CDR1 is MRHNA and CDR2 is SNTAGT. With 5 bases clipped from V and 9 bases from J, the junction kept 7 bases outside the gene matches. This CDR3 is built from 13 residues. The CDR3 DNA reads TGTGCCAGCAGTTCTTTTACAGGGGCTGAGCAGTTCTTC. The encoded protein is CASSSFTGAEQFF.

This clonotype was picked up a small number of times. The chain joins TRBV7-9 to TRBJ2-4; no definite D call. Looked up from germline, CDR1 is SEHNR and CDR2 is FQNEAQ (reference sequence). Between the trimmed V and J ends, which lost 5 bases and 14 bases, there was a span of 13 bases. The CDR3 is 11 amino acids. The CDR3 DNA reads TGTGCCAGCAGCCGGTTGGGTAGGGAGTACTTC. Amino acids: CASSRLGREYF.

The chain couples TRBV6-5 to TRBJ2-3; 12 bases align to TRBD1. Germline-derived CDR1 and CDR2 are MNHEY and SVGAGI. V lost 6 bases, J lost 5 bases, and 12 bases stayed unmatched. The length of the CDR3 is 17 residues. CDR3 in amino acids: CASRRTPGTGGLDTQYF. The CDR3 bases are TGTGCCAGCAGACGCACTCCCGGGACAGGGGGCTTAGATACGCAGTATTTT.

This clonotype was counted ten times or more. V gene TRBV7-2 combines with J gene TRBJ2-3; 11 nucleotides align to TRBD2. The CDR3 is 15 amino acids. V lost 6 bases and J lost 1; bases outside the gene matches: 3. Germline values: CDR1 SGHTA, CDR2 FQGNSA. The CDR3 sequence: CASRQLAGGTDTQYF. Here the CDR3 DNA reads TGTGCCAGCAGACAACTAGCGGGGGGCACAGATACGCAGTATTTT.

This clonotype occurred a few times. The chain couples TRBV7-2 to TRBJ1-2; D is uncertain. Germline lookup yields CDR1 SGHTA and CDR2 FQGNSA. V shed 1 base and J shed 2 bases, with 8 bases lying between them. The CDR3 sequence is 14 residues long. CDR3 amino acids: CASSLVLGNYGYTF. CDR3 DNA: TGTGCCAGCAGCTTAGTTCTGGGAAACTATGGCTACACCTTC.

The chain employs TRBV6-2 or TRBV6-3 and TRBJ1-2; D may be TRBD1 (5 bases). Germline V gene lookup returns CDR1 MNHEY and CDR2 SVGEGT. CDR3 size: 13 residues. Trimming removed 7 bases from V and 4 bases from J, with 13 bases in between. The CDR3 bases are TGTGCCAGCACCAACGGGCAGGGCTATGGCTACACCTTC. Encoded protein: CASTNGQGYGYTF.

The chain is built from TRBV5-4 and TRBJ2-5; D is unclear. The CDR3 is 15 residues long. Germline V gene sequence: CDR1 SGHNT, CDR2 YYREEE (reference sequence). Deletions cut 0 bases from V and 1 base from J, with 10 bases between. CDR3 sequence (DNA): TGTGCCAGCAGCTTGGAAATCAGTCCCCAAGAGACCCAGTACTTC. Translated, it gives CASSLEISPQETQYF.

The V gene is TRBV7-3, the J gene TRBJ2-3; TRBD2 matches at 8 bases. This CDR3 is 12 amino acids long. Germline assignment: CDR1 SGHTA and CDR2 FQGTGA. With V trimmed by 4 bases and J by 9 bases, 3 bases remained unmatched. The CDR3 nucleotides are TGTGCCAGCAGCTCCGGACTAGCAACGCAGTATTTT. Translated: CASSSGLATQYF.

The chain uses TRBV20-1 and TRBJ1-5; D is undetermined. The V gene lost 3 bases and the J gene lost 4 bases, with 7 bases spanning the gap. The germline V gene has CDR1 DFQATT and CDR2 SNEGSKA (reference sequence). The length of the CDR3 is 12 residues. This CDR3 is CSASSANQPQHF. CDR3 bases: TGCAGTGCTAGTTCTGCGAATCAGCCCCAGCATTTT.